This T cell receptor beta chain was sequenced during a study of cytomegalovirus exposure and HLA in healthy donors. Overall study: Approximately 180 million T cells yielded some 100 million unique TCR beta sequences, as an earlier analysis found. General study results and limits: Presence/absence analyses supposed approximately even sequencing depth among donors. Reports indicated that the classifier achieved high specificity and sensitivity in diagnosing cytomegalovirus status. TCR beta chain V- and J-gene trimming was linked, in a later analysis, to a missense variant in DCLRE1C.

Use of 60 Vbeta and 13 Jbeta primers characterized the PCR. The repertoire was sequenced with immunoSEQ multiplex PCR; TCRdb's copy has only in-frame clones and lacks some. The sample contains around 150,000 clones, 79% of which appear only once. For this clone: Its target is not known.

Between the trimmed V and J ends, which lost 1 base and 6 bases, there was a span of 16 bases. This CDR3 has 15 residues. Germline CDR1 reads SGHTA; CDR2 reads FQGNSA. The V and J genes are TRBV7-2 and TRBJ2-7; possible D gene TRBD2, 6 bases. Material for sequencing was PBMCs. This clonotype originated in a human donor in good health. For the CDR3, the DNA is TGTGCCAGCAGCTTAGATTCGGGCCTCGGGGGCGAGCAGTACTTC. Translation gives CASSLDSGLGGEQYF.